This T cell receptor (beta chain) was sequenced during a study of shared clonotypes between healthy human individuals. Overall study: In total, the donors were two women and a few men aged 18 to 49.

Germline values: CDR1 SGHVS, CDR2 FQNEAQ. The ends lost 5 bases at V and 3 bases at J; junction bases unmatched: 15. This CDR3 is built from 19 residues. Details on this clone: Its antigen remains unknown.

Whole-study results and caveats: The sharing of 5% to 6.5% of naive CD4 clonotypes was seen across a few donors. Sequencing depth was predicted to influence how clonotypes are shared among donors. Naive subsets, compared against memory subsets, generally had larger estimated richness values.

Clones were sequenced by immunoSEQ multiplex PCR, and TCRdb holds only the in-frame ones, with some missing. The top ten clones hold 30% to 35% of a sample with 550,000 to 800,000 clones, about 92% of them seen once. Material: memory CD8+ T cells from PBMCs. Subset indicated: CD45RO+ cells pooled with CCR7-negative TemRA cells. The receptor comes from a man younger than 35 in good health. Some clones in this sample may be carry-over from other donors' samples. The chain joins TRBV7-8 to TRBJ2-7; 14 nucleotides agree with TRBD2. The CDR3 DNA sequence: TGTGCCAGCAGCCCCACAAGAGGGCCCGGGACTAGCGGGAGCTACGAGCAGTACTTC. Translated, it gives CASSPTRGPGTSGSYEQYF.